The rows below give T cell receptor beta chains drawn from one sample of a study of T cells after yellow fever vaccination. In TCRdb, the 5' RACE reads were re-called with MiXCR into one record per CDR3 protein. The table has fewer than 650,000 distinct CDR3 sequences, 20% to 25% seen once. The source material was PBMCs, sampled roughly 20 days after the first yellow fever vaccination. The receptor set was obtained from a young man who received the YFV17D yellow fever vaccine. Both conserved end residues are part of each CDR3. D genes are given only for firm matches. Rows give clone size only sometimes, using once, few, many, or a class for an expanded clone.

D gene | J gene | clone size | V gene | CDR3 DNA | CDR3 protein
NA | TRBJ1-2 | few | TRBV27 | TGTGCCAGCAGTTCCCACGACCGCCAGGATGGCTACACCTTC | CASSSHDRQDGYTF
NA | TRBJ2-4 | many | TRBV10-3 | TGTGCCATCAGTGAGTCTGGACCTGAGGGCATTCAGTACTTC | CAISESGPEGIQYF
TRBD1 | TRBJ2-5 | NA | TRBV10-3 | TGTGCCACCACAGGGGGACAGGGAGAGACCCAGTACTTC | CATTGGQGETQYF
NA | TRBJ1-2 | NA | TRBV4-2 | TGTGCCAGCAGCCAAGAGCCGGGGAAGGATGCAAGAGGCTACACCTTC | CASSQEPGKDARGYTF
NA | TRBJ2-1 | few | TRBV6-1 | TGTGCCAGCAGCCGGACTCAACCCTACAATGAGCAGTTCTTC | CASSRTQPYNEQFF
NA | TRBJ2-3 | NA | TRBV29-1 | TGCAGCGTTGACCCGGCGGCTAGCCCGGGTTTCGATACGCAGTATTTT | CSVDPAASPGFDTQYF
NA | TRBJ2-2 | NA | TRBV25-1 | TGTGCCAGCAGTGACCTTGTCCGGGCTCCGGAGCTGTTTTTT | CASSDLVRAPELFF
TRBD1 | TRBJ2-1 | NA | TRBV19 | TGTGCCAGTAGTTCGGGACAGAGCTCCTACAATGAGCAGTTCTTC | CASSSGQSSYNEQFF
NA | TRBJ1-1 | many | TRBV12-3/TRBV12-4 | TGTGCCAGCAGACACCGGAGGCTGAACACTGAAGCTTTCTTT | CASRHRRLNTEAFF
NA | TRBJ2-5 | NA | TRBV27 | TGTGCCAGCAGTCCCCTGACGTCTAATACACAAGAGACCCAGTACTTC | CASSPLTSNTQETQYF
NA | TRBJ2-3 | few | TRBV9 | TGTGCCAGCAGCGTAGGAGGAGGGGTCTTGGGTACGCAGTATTTT | CASSVGGGVLGTQYF
NA | TRBJ1-2 | NA | TRBV27 | TGTGCCAGCAGCCCTACGACTGGAGGGGACTATGGCTACACCTTC | CASSPTTGGDYGYTF
NA | TRBJ2-1 | NA | TRBV7-2 | TGTGCCAGCAGCTCGACCGGATTATTCGGGACGTTCTTC | CASSSTGLFGTFF
NA | TRBJ2-1 | NA | TRBV5-1 | TGCGCCAGCAGCTTGGTTCAGGGTCTAGGGAATGAGCAGTTCTTC | CASSLVQGLGNEQFF
TRBD1 | TRBJ2-1 | few | TRBV20-1 | TGCAGTGCCCTCAAAGACAGGGAAGGTTACAATGAGCAGTTCTTC | CSALKDREGYNEQFF
TRBD2 | TRBJ2-3 | once | TRBV19 | TGTGCCAGTAGTATCCTAGCGGGGCCTACGCAGTATTTT | CASSILAGPTQYF
TRBD1 | TRBJ1-4 | NA | TRBV7-9 | TGTGCCAGCAGCCCGGGACAGGGGCACGAAAAACTGTTTTTT | CASSPGQGHEKLFF
NA | TRBJ2-2 | NA | TRBV12-3/TRBV12-4 | TGTGCCAGCAGTTGGACAGCGAACACCGGGGAGCTGTTTTTT | CASSWTANTGELFF
TRBD1 | TRBJ2-1 | NA | TRBV6-1 | TGTGCCAGCAAGTCCGGGACAGGGGTCAGAGGGGAGCAGTTCTTC | CASKSGTGVRGEQFF
NA | TRBJ2-1 | few | TRBV6-5 | TGTGCCAGCAGTTACCAAGGTAGCCGGGAGCAGTTCTTC | CASSYQGSREQFF
TRBD2 | TRBJ2-7 | NA | TRBV7-2 | TGTGCCAGCAGCTTAGCACGGACTAGCTACGAGCAGTACTTC | CASSLARTSYEQYF
TRBD2 | TRBJ2-5 | few | TRBV7-2 | TGTGCCAGCAGCTTACAGACTAGCGGGGGTCAAGAGACCCAGTACTTC | CASSLQTSGGQETQYF
NA | TRBJ2-3 | NA | TRBV4-1 | TGCGCCAGCAGCCAAGCCCAAGCCCTCAACACAGATACGCAGTATTTT | CASSQAQALNTDTQYF
NA | TRBJ1-4 | NA | TRBV4-1 | TGCGCCAGCAGCCAAGATTGGGGCAACCTTAATGAAAAACTGTTTTTT | CASSQDWGNLNEKLFF
NA | TRBJ2-5 | NA | TRBV2 | TGTGCCAGCAGTGTGCCCCAGGTTCGGTTAGAGACCCAGTACTTC | CASSVPQVRLETQYF
TRBD2 | TRBJ2-7 | few | TRBV7-9 | TGTGCCATCCTGGGTACTAGCGGGGAATACTACGAGCAGTACTTC | CAILGTSGEYYEQYF
TRBD2 | TRBJ2-3 | NA | TRBV5-1 | TGCGCCAGCAGCATCGGACTAGCGACAGATACGCAGTATTTT | CASSIGLATDTQYF
NA | TRBJ1-3 | few | TRBV20-1 | TGCAGTGCCCGTCCGACCGGGGGAAACACCATATATTTT | CSARPTGGNTIYF
NA | TRBJ1-1 | NA | TRBV7-2 | TGTGCCAGCAGCTTAGTGGGGGGAGCGGGCACTGAAGCTTTCTTT | CASSLVGGAGTEAFF
NA | TRBJ2-1 | few | TRBV24-1 | TGTGCCACCAGTGATTTGCGGGCGGGTTGGAATGAGCAGTTCTTC | CATSDLRAGWNEQFF
NA | TRBJ2-1 | NA | TRBV4-2 | TGTGCCAGGAGCCGTGACGGGAGTATCCCCCGACTCTCCTACAATGAGCAGTTCTTC | CARSRDGSIPRLSYNEQFF
TRBD1 | TRBJ2-3 | few | TRBV3-1 | TGTGCCAGCAGCCAACGCTGGACAGGGCGGGGCACAGATACGCAGTATTTT | CASSQRWTGRGTDTQYF
NA | TRBJ2-1 | NA | TRBV7-2 | TGTGCCAGCAGCCGGAGGGGTGAGCAGTTCTTC | CASSRRGEQFF
TRBD2 | TRBJ2-5 | NA | TRBV20-1 | TGCAGTGCTAAAGCGGGGGGGACGGAGACCCAGTACTTC | CSAKAGGTETQYF
NA | TRBJ1-2 | few | TRBV12-3/TRBV12-4 | TGTGCCAGCAGGCTGTTTCGGGAGAAGGGCTACACCTTC | CASRLFREKGYTF
NA | TRBJ1-5 | few | TRBV28 | TGTGCCAGCAGGAGAGGGGGGGGCCCGCAGCCCCAGCATTTT | CASRRGGGPQPQHF
NA | TRBJ1-2 | many | TRBV2 | TGTGCCAGCAAGTCAGGAGGGCTATTCTATGGCTACACCTTC | CASKSGGLFYGYTF
NA | TRBJ1-6 | few | TRBV25-1 | TGTGCCAGCAGCGACGTGCGCTTAGGGACGTCACCCCTCCACTTT | CASSDVRLGTSPLHF
TRBD1 | TRBJ1-3 | few | TRBV18 | TGTGCCAGCTCACCACCCGGGACAGGGGCTCCTGGAAACACCATATATTTT | CASSPPGTGAPGNTIYF
TRBD1 | TRBJ1-2 | few | TRBV6-1 | TGTGCCAGCAGACCCGGACAGGGGAACTATGGCTACACCTTC | CASRPGQGNYGYTF
TRBD1 | TRBJ2-5 | NA | TRBV6-2/TRBV6-3 | TGTGCCAGCAGTTACGGGACAGGGAAAGAGACCCAGTACTTC | CASSYGTGKETQYF
NA | TRBJ1-3 | NA | TRBV9 | TGTGCCAGCAGCGTCCACGGACCTGGAAACACCATATATTTT | CASSVHGPGNTIYF
NA | TRBJ1-2 | many | TRBV10-3 | TGTGCCATCAGTGATGAGGGGCAGGGCCTCTATGGCTACACCTTC | CAISDEGQGLYGYTF
NA | TRBJ1-5 | few | TRBV7-2 | TGTGCCAGCAGCTTATGGGGGGGCGCCGAACAGCCCCAGCATTTT | CASSLWGGAEQPQHF
NA | TRBJ2-2 | few | TRBV12-3/TRBV12-4 | TGTGCCAGTCGATTACAGGGATCTGTTGGGGAGCTGTTTTTT | CASRLQGSVGELFF
TRBD1 | TRBJ2-1 | NA | TRBV19 | TGTGCCAGTAGTAACCGGGACAGGGGACCCTACAATGAGCAGTTCTTC | CASSNRDRGPYNEQFF
NA | TRBJ1-5 | NA | TRBV5-6 | TGTGCCAGCAGTCGGAGGGGAATTGCTCAGCCCCAGCATTTT | CASSRRGIAQPQHF